One sample yielded the 20 T cell receptor beta chains listed below, sequenced in a study of shared clonotypes between healthy human individuals. Data came from immunoSEQ multiplex PCR; TCRdb stores just in-frame clones and leaves some out. The sample yields about 820,000 clones, more than 85% seen once. CD45RO-negative, CCR7-positively selected cells formed the naive CD8 fraction, excluding terminally differentiated effector memory CD45RA+ cells. Specimen: naive CD8+ T cells sorted from blood. These receptors came from a man aged 30 to 45 in good health.

The chain carries TRBV29-1 and TRBJ2-7, with 12 bases that match TRBD2. The J segment lost 1 base and the V segment lost 3 bases, leaving 4 bases of the junction unmatched. CDR3 size: 15 residues. In germline, CDR1 is SQVTM, CDR2 ANQGSEA. The CDR3 DNA reads TGCAGCGTTGAGACTAGCGGGAGCGAGTCCTACGAGCAGTACTTC. It encodes CSVETSGSESYEQYF.

This rearrangement joins TRBV30 to TRBJ1-1; D not certain. CDR1 and CDR2 from the germline V gene are GTSNPN and SVGIG (reference sequence). V was clipped by 1 base and J by 3 bases, with 15 bases between them. This CDR3 comprises 15 residues. The CDR3 region has the DNA TGTGCCTGGAGTGAGGGCAGGCCCCCCGACACTGAAGCTTTCTTT. Residues: CAWSEGRPPDTEAFF.

The CDR3 loop is CASSPDRASSYEQYF. The CDR3 region has the DNA TGTGCCAGCTCACCGGACAGGGCTAGCTCCTACGAGCAGTACTTC. J is TRBJ2-7 and V is TRBV18; TRBD1 matches at 8 bases. Germline CDR1 is KGHSH and CDR2 is LQKENI. CDR3 length: 15 amino acids. The trim removed 3 bases at V and 0 bases at J, leaving 4 bases unmatched.

The genes are TRBV11-2 and TRBJ2-1; the match to TRBD1 covers 11 bases. The CDR3 length is 16 residues. Trimming removed 1 base from V and 15 bases from J; junction bases left unmatched: 14. Germline loops: CDR1 SGHAT, CDR2 FQNNGV. This CDR3 is CASSLVPRPGQGGSFF. CDR3 DNA sequence: TGTGCCAGCAGCTTAGTACCCCGGCCGGGACAGGGGGGTTCGTTCTTC.

Worth noting for this clone: Distinct nucleotide sequences in the sample also encode this CDR3. This chain joins TRBV6-1 and TRBJ2-3; 8 nucleotides agree with TRBD2. The CDR3 runs 15 residues. Trimming cost V 1 base and J 0 bases; bases outside gene matches: 0. The V gene's germline CDR1 is MNHNS and CDR2 SASEGT. The CDR3 protein is CASSEGGRSTDTQYF. The CDR3 nucleotides read TGTGCCAGCAGTGAAGGCGGGAGGAGCACAGATACGCAGTATTTT.

A word on this clone: Other DNA sequences of this sample code for an identical CDR3. The V and J genes are TRBV27 and TRBJ2-3; possible D gene TRBD2, 5 bases. The V end lost 2 bases, the J end lost 0 bases, and 9 bases lay between the germline ends. Germline V lookup: CDR1 MNHEY, CDR2 SMNVEV (reference sequence). The CDR3 runs 15 residues. CDR3 amino acids: CASSLLRGSTDTQYF. CDR3 in DNA: TGTGCCAGCAGTTTACTGCGCGGGAGCACAGATACGCAGTATTTT.

This clone was seen a single time. The rearrangement joins TRBV15 to TRBJ2-7; a possible D gene is TRBD1 (5 bases). From germline, CDR1 is LNHNV and CDR2 YYDKDF (reference sequence). The CDR3 covers 16 residues. The V end was cut by 5 bases, the J end by 4 bases, with 21 bases between. CDR3 sequence (DNA): TGTGCCACCAGCGAAGACTTGCGAGCAACAGGTTACGAGCAGTACTTC. This gives the protein CATSEDLRATGYEQYF.

The genes are TRBV6-5 and TRBJ2-5; no reliable D call. Trimming took off 0 bases at V and 4 bases at J, with 6 bases between the two ends. Germline V gene data show CDR1 as MNHEY and CDR2 as SVGAGI. The CDR3 consists of 13 residues. The CDR3 DNA is TGTGCCAGCAGTTACTCAGGGTTAGAGACCCAGTACTTC. This encodes CASSYSGLETQYF.

This chain connects TRBV28 to TRBJ2-3; 8 bases align to TRBD1. The V gene end was trimmed by 5 bases and the J gene end by 1 base; junction bases not matched to a gene: 8. This CDR3 contains 16 residues. In germline, CDR1 is MDHEN, CDR2 SYDVKM. CDR3 amino acids: CASSPRQGWGTDTQYF. The CDR3 region has the DNA TGTGCCAGCAGTCCCAGACAGGGGTGGGGCACAGATACGCAGTATTTT.

The genes are TRBV6-5 and TRBJ2-7, with 9 bases aligning to TRBD2. This CDR3 is 15 amino acids long. Germline trimming cut 7 bases from V and 1 base from J; bases unmatched to any gene: 8. Germline CDR1 MNHEY, CDR2 SVGAGI. The CDR3 coding sequence is TGTGCCAGCACCCTCGGCACTAGCGGGTCCTACGAGCAGTACTTC. This gives the protein CASTLGTSGSYEQYF.

The rearrangement uses TRBV19 and TRBJ2-3, with D perhaps assigned TRBD1 or TRBD2 (6 bases each). This CDR3 comprises 15 residues. The V gene's germline CDR1 is LNHDA and CDR2 SQIVND (reference sequence). V lost 3 bases to trimming and J lost 2 bases, with 12 bases between them. In nucleotides, the CDR3 is TGTGCCAGTAGTATTTTGGGGGGCTTCACAGATACGCAGTATTTT. It translates to CASSILGGFTDTQYF.

This chain joins TRBV7-9 and TRBJ1-1; D is possibly TRBD1 (5 bases). Per the germline V gene, CDR1 is SEHNR and CDR2 is FQNEAQ (reference sequence). Trimming took 4 bases from V and 3 from J, leaving 15 bases between them. This CDR3 spans 15 amino acids. The CDR3 DNA reads as TGTGCCAGCAGCTCCATAGGACCGGGGGACACTGAAGCTTTCTTT. It encodes CASSSIGPGDTEAFF.

With respect to this clone: Other DNA sequences within the sample encode an identical CDR3. This chain joins TRBV20-1 and TRBJ2-1; unclear D gene. The ends were cut back, 4 bases at V and 4 bases at J, with 2 bases in the middle. The CDR3 has 10 residues. Germline values: CDR1 DFQATT, CDR2 SNEGSKA (reference sequence). The CDR3 DNA is TGCAGTGCTAAATACAATGAGCAGTTCTTC. Residues: CSAKYNEQFF.

The chain joins TRBV7-3 to TRBJ2-7, with D hard to call. The V gene lost 3 bases and the J gene lost 2 bases, with 11 bases spanning the gap. CDR1 and CDR2 (germline): SGHTA, FQGTGA. The CDR3 sequence is 14 residues long. CDR3 coding DNA: TGTGCCAGCAGCTTTCAAGTGGTACCCTACGAGCAGTACTTC. Encoded protein: CASSFQVVPYEQYF. The full variable domain, completed using reference TRBV7-3 and TRBJ2-7, is GAGVSQTPSNKVTEKGKYVELRCDPISGHTALYWYRQSLGQGPEFLIYFQGTGAADDSGLPNDRFFAVRPEGSVSTLKIQRTERGDSAVYLCASSFQVVPYEQYFGPGTRLTVT.

This rearrangement joins TRBV6-1 to TRBJ1-1; D unclear. Germline V gene data show CDR1 as MNHNS and CDR2 as SASEGT. The CDR3 extends over 14 amino acids. V lost 3 bases and J lost 3, with 11 bases in between. Here the CDR3 DNA reads TGTGCCAGCAGTGACAGGTCCTCACACACTGAAGCTTTCTTT. Protein product: CASSDRSSHTEAFF.

The chain joins TRBV15 to TRBJ1-5; D unclear. Germline V lookup: CDR1 LNHNV, CDR2 YYDKDF (reference sequence). CDR3 length: 15 residues. V lost 4 bases and J 0 bases, leaving 10 bases between the germline ends. DNA of the CDR3: TGTGCCACCAGCATGTCGGGCAATAGCAATCAGCCCCAGCATTTT. It specifies CATSMSGNSNQPQHF.

The rearrangement joins TRBV6-5 to TRBJ2-1, with TRBD2 matching over 8 bases. The length of the CDR3 is 16 residues. The germline gives CDR1 MNHEY, CDR2 SVGAGI. V lost 4 bases, J lost 4 bases, and 9 bases stayed unmatched. CDR3 protein: CASSLTSGGGYNEQFF. Here the CDR3 DNA reads TGTGCCAGCAGTTTAACTAGCGGAGGGGGGTACAATGAGCAGTTCTTC.

V is TRBV4-3 and J is TRBJ2-1; D may be TRBD2 (6 bases). Per germline, CDR1 LGHNA and CDR2 YSLEER. The length of the CDR3 is 17 residues. V was clipped by 1 base and J by 5 bases, with 18 bases between them. The CDR3 sequence is CASSQVAGTLQNNEQFF. In DNA, the CDR3 is TGCGCCAGCAGCCAAGTGGCAGGGACTCTCCAGAACAATGAGCAGTTCTTC.

The V gene is TRBV28, the J gene TRBJ2-7; 8 bases agree with TRBD1. After removal of 5 bases from V and 5 bases from J, the junction contained 11 bases not matched to a gene. The length of the CDR3 is 15 residues. The germline V gene encodes CDR1 MDHEN and CDR2 SYDVKM. The CDR3 is CASSLGATGVDEQYF. The CDR3 DNA reads as TGTGCCAGCAGTCTTGGGGCGACAGGGGTCGACGAGCAGTACTTC.

The chain has TRBV7-9 and TRBJ1-1; D not certain. Trimming shortened V by 4 bases and J by 0 bases, and 15 bases separated the two germline ends. From germline, CDR1 is SEHNR and CDR2 FQNEAQ (reference sequence). The CDR3 totals 16 residues. CDR3: CASSSMGMGMNTEAFF. CDR3 sequence (DNA): TGTGCCAGCAGCTCAATGGGGATGGGGATGAACACTGAAGCTTTCTTT.